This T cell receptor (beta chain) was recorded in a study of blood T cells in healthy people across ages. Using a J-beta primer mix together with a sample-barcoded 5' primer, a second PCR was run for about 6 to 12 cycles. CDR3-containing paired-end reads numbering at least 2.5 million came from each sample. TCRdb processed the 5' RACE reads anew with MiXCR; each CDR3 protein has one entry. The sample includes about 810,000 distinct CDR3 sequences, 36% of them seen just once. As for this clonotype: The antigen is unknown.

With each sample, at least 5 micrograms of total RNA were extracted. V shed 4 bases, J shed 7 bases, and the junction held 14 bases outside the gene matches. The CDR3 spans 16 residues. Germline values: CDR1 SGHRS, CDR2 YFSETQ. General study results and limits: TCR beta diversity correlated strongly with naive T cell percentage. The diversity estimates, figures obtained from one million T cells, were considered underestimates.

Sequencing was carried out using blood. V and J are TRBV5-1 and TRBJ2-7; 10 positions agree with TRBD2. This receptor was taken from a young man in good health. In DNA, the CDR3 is TGCGCCAGCAGCATACTAGCGGGGAGTCCCCACAATGAGCAGTACTTC. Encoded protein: CASSILAGSPHNEQYF.